A single sample gave rise to the 4 T cell receptor beta chains below, sequenced in a study of MAIT cells during Salmonella Paratyphi A infection. A single record per CDR3 protein comes from TCRdb applying MiXCR to the 5' RACE reads. The sample includes 450 to 600 distinct CDR3 sequences, less than 40% of them seen just once. Specified time point: healthy control second sampling, 21 days after first. MAIT cells were sorted by flow cytometry as Valpha7.2+ CD161+ T cells. Sample: MAIT cells from PBMCs. The receptor set was obtained from an adult in good health.

This clonotype qualifies as hyperexpanded. The V gene is TRBV20-1, the J gene TRBJ2-7; D perhaps matches TRBD2 (7 bases). Per germline, CDR1 DFQATT and CDR2 SNEGSKA (reference sequence). The CDR3 length is 15 residues. V was cut by 8 bases and J by 6 bases, with 26 bases left in between. DNA of the CDR3: TGCAGTCTACCGCGGAGGGGGGGGGATTCGGGCGAGCAGTACTTC. Translating it yields CSLPRRGGDSGEQYF.

This clonotype is large. The chain carries TRBV6-2 or TRBV6-3 and TRBJ2-3; D possibly matches TRBD1 or TRBD2 (6 bases each). Trimming took 5 bases from V and 3 from J, leaving 18 bases between them. Per germline, CDR1 MNHEY and CDR2 SVGEGT. The CDR3 extends over 16 amino acids. CDR3 amino acids: CASSPTRGRGTDTQYF. The CDR3, as DNA: TGTGCCAGCAGTCCTACACGGGGGCGCGGGACAGATACGCAGTATTTT.

By share of the sample, this clonotype is medium-sized. The chain recombines TRBV6-4 with TRBJ2-3; D gene ambiguous. There are 14 residues in the CDR3. V was shortened by 5 bases and J by 0 bases, with 9 bases between the two germline ends. Germline V CDR1 and CDR2: MRHNA, SNTAGT. DNA of the CDR3: TGTGCCAGCAGTCGTACTGGGAGCACAGATACGCAGTATTTT. It codes for CASSRTGSTDTQYF.

V and J are TRBV4-3 and TRBJ2-2, with D perhaps given as TRBD1 or TRBD2 (5 bases each). With 0 bases removed from V and 0 bases from J, the gap between germline ends came to 17 bases. CDR3 size: 19 residues. Germline CDR1 is LGHNA and CDR2 is YSLEER. DNA for the CDR3: TGCGCCAGCAGCCAAGAGGGGCTACTGACTATGACGAACACCGGGGAGCTGTTTTTT. As protein: CASSQEGLLTMTNTGELFF.